This section outlines one T cell receptor (beta chain) sequence together with its context. This sample is part of a study of blood T cell repertoires in COVID-19. Whole-study context: Donors in the United States, Italy and Spain gave samples during acute or convalescent COVID-19.

V lost 8 bases, J lost 6 bases, and 10 bases lay in between. Germline lookup yields CDR1 MNHEY and CDR2 SVGAGI. CDR3 length: 11 amino acids. Patients in Seattle were enrolled during active infection, then followed longitudinally. Per the original methods: Amplified reference gene primers provided the basis for estimating nucleated cell counts. The data were produced by immunoSEQ multiplex PCR, yet TCRdb's version contains in-frame clones alone and is incomplete. The V and J calls and clone size are taken from that table; D and trimming were inferred from the DNA. The repertoire has roughly 290,000 clones, about 80% of them found once; the top ten carry about a sixth.

V is TRBV6-5 and J is TRBJ2-5; weak D call: TRBD1 (6 bases). Sequenced material: peripheral blood. This TCR came from a person aged 65 to 85 with COVID-19, enrolled during active disease. The DNA for the CDR3 is TGTGCCAGCGGGGGCGGACAGACCCAGTACTTC. The encoded protein is CASGGGQTQYF.